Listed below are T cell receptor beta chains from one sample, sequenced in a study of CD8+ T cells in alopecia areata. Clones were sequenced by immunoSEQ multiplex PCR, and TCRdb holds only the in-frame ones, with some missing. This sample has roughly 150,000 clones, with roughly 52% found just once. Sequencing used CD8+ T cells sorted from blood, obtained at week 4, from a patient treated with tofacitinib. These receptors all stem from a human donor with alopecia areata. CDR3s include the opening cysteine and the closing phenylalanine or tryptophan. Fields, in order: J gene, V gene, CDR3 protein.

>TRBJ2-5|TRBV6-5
CASTNEKETQYF
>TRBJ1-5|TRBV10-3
CAISGTGPAGPQHF
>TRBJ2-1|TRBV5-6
CASKGQRTYNEQFF
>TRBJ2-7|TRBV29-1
CSVVRDGVSYEQYF
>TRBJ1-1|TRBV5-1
CASSQGANTEAFF
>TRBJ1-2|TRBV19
CASSIDWREANYGYTF
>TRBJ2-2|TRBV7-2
CASSPESDTGELFF
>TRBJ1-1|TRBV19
CASMEGEVTEAFF
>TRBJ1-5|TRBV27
CASSYTDGQPQHF
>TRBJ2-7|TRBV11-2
CASSLGTGSYEQYF
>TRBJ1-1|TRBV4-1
CASSQDGAESGFNTAEAFF
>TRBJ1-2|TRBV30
CACAGAPTNYGYTF
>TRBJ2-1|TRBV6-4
CASSEEAGGGIWAQFF
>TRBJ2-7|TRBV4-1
CASSQVQPRQGIEQYF
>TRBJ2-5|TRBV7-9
CASSLVNSQETQYF
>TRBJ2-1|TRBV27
CASSLSGTSGGNEQFF
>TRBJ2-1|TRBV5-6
CASRSTGKVEQFF
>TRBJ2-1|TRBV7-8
CASRQGGYNEQFF
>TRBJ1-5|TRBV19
CASSSPDRVNQPQHF
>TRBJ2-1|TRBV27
CASSYYQGPMYEQFF
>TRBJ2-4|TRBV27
CASSPSAGPAKNIQYF
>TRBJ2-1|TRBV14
CASSQTSWSEQFF
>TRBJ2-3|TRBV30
CAWSGLLGVFGYTDTQYF
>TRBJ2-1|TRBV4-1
CASSQVRGFVVF
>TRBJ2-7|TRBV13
CASSFGFEQYF
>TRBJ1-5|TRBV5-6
CASSWGDQPQHF
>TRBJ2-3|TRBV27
CASSGGTDTQYF
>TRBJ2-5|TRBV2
CASDEAGFQETQYF
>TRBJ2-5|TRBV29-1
CSVEDGPQESQYF
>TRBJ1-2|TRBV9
CASSVQQDYGYTF